These T cell receptor beta chains were read from a single sample in a study of CD8+ T cells in alopecia areata. This table comes from immunoSEQ multiplex PCR, and its TCRdb copy is limited to in-frame clones, with some not included. This sample has about 190,000 clones, with roughly three fifths found just once. Sequencing was performed on CD4+ T cells sorted from blood, taken at week 4, from a patient treated with tofacitinib. These receptors all come from a human donor with alopecia areata. Each CDR3 is given with its conserved first and last residue. D genes are given only for firm matches. Not every row has a clone size; where given, it reads once, few, many or a size class.

V,D,size,J,CDR3,DNA
TRBV10-3,TRBD2,.,TRBJ2-7,CAISDPGLAASYEQYF,TGTGCCATCAGTGATCCGGGACTAGCGGCCTCCTACGAGCAGTACTTC
TRBV30,TRBD1,.,TRBJ1-4,CAWSVNGQGNEKLFF,TGTGCCTGGAGTGTAAATGGACAGGGTAATGAAAAACTGTTTTTT
TRBV5-4,.,few,TRBJ2-5,CASSPQWGQETQYF,TGTGCCAGCAGCCCCCAATGGGGGCAAGAGACCCAGTACTTC
TRBV29-1,TRBD1,.,TRBJ2-7,CSVILGTGGSEQYF,TGCAGCGTTATACTCGGGACAGGGGGTTCAGAGCAGTACTTC
TRBV7-9,.,.,TRBJ1-2,CASDDPSNYGYTF,TGTGCCAGCGACGATCCGAGTAACTATGGCTACACCTTC
TRBV29-1,.,few,TRBJ1-2,CSVPGHLRYGYTF,TGCAGCGTCCCGGGACACCTTAGGTATGGCTACACCTTC
TRBV9,TRBD1,.,TRBJ1-2,CASSAGTGVYGYTF,TGTGCCAGCAGCGCGGGGACAGGGGTCTATGGCTACACCTTC
TRBV6-5,TRBD1,.,TRBJ2-1,CASSKTTGVNEQFF,TGTGCCAGCAGTAAGACGACAGGGGTTAATGAGCAGTTCTTC
TRBV11-2,.,.,TRBJ2-7,CASSPLLGGGILTSYEQYF,TGTGCCAGCAGCCCCCTATTGGGGGGAGGAATCTTGACTTCCTACGAGCAGTACTTC
TRBV18,.,.,TRBJ1-2,CASSTGENYGYTF,TGTGCCAGCTCCACGGGAGAGAACTATGGCTACACCTTC
TRBV29-1,TRBD2,.,TRBJ2-1,CSVSGSSYNEQFF,TGCAGCGTTAGCGGGAGCTCCTACAATGAGCAGTTCTTC
TRBV6-5,.,.,TRBJ1-2,CASSGGSTYGYTF,TGTGCCAGCAGCGGGGGGAGTACCTATGGCTACACCTTC
TRBV5-1,.,.,TRBJ2-4,CASSAWDGGDIQYF,TGCGCCAGCAGCGCCTGGGACGGCGGCGACATTCAGTACTTC
TRBV7-2,.,.,TRBJ2-3,CASSLNREPDTQYF,TGTGCCAGCAGCTTAAACAGGGAGCCAGATACGCAGTATTTT
TRBV9,.,few,TRBJ2-7,CASAEGAGASYEQYF,TGTGCCAGCGCCGAAGGTGCAGGGGCCTCCTACGAGCAGTACTTC
TRBV6-5,TRBD2,.,TRBJ2-7,CASSPGLAGGYEQYF,TGTGCCAGCAGCCCGGGACTAGCGGGAGGTTACGAGCAGTACTTC
TRBV29-1,TRBD1,few,TRBJ2-6,CSVGTGGPSGANVLTF,TGCAGCGTTGGGACAGGGGGACCCTCTGGGGCCAACGTCCTGACTTTC
TRBV9,.,.,TRBJ2-3,CASSPGVTYQATQYF,TGTGCCAGCAGCCCAGGGGTCACGTATCAGGCTACGCAGTATTTT
TRBV18,.,.,TRBJ1-1,CASSGTAAEAFF,TGTGCCAGCTCTGGGACGGCGGCTGAAGCTTTCTTT
TRBV7-2,TRBD1,.,TRBJ2-7,CASSYQGQGSYEQYF,TGTGCCAGCAGCTACCAGGGACAGGGTTCCTACGAGCAGTACTTC
TRBV28,.,.,TRBJ1-2,CASSFQRLGNYGYTF,TGTGCCAGCAGTTTCCAAAGACTAGGAAACTATGGCTACACCTTC
TRBV4-1,TRBD1,few,TRBJ2-4,CASSHAGQGLYIQYF,TGCGCCAGCAGCCATGCGGGACAGGGATTATACATTCAGTACTTC
TRBV4-2,.,.,TRBJ1-2,CASSSRGTYGYTF,TGTGCCAGCTCTAGCAGGGGCACCTATGGCTACACCTTC
TRBV30,TRBD1,.,TRBJ1-2,CAWSKEDRGGYTF,TGTGCCTGGAGTAAGGAGGACAGGGGTGGCTACACCTTC
TRBV29-1,.,.,TRBJ2-2,CSVEGPVAGELFF,TGCAGCGTTGAAGGCCCGGTCGCCGGGGAGCTGTTTTTT
TRBV4-2,.,.,TRBJ1-2,CASSSGSVVDIGDTF,TGTGCCAGCAGCTCGGGGTCCGTTGTTGATATTGGGGACACCTTC
TRBV15,.,once,TRBJ1-1,CATSRVKGETEAFF,TGTGCCACCAGCAGAGTGAAGGGAGAAACTGAAGCTTTCTTT
TRBV30,.,.,TRBJ2-7,CAWSPGRGGTHDYEQYF,TGTGCCTGGAGCCCAGGACGGGGCGGGACCCACGACTACGAGCAGTACTTC
TRBV29-1,TRBD2,.,TRBJ2-2,CSARAGGPDGELFF,TGCAGCGCCCGAGCGGGAGGGCCGGACGGGGAGCTGTTTTTT
TRBV9,.,.,TRBJ1-1,CASSVAGRTEAFF,TGTGCCAGCAGCGTAGCAGGGAGGACTGAAGCTTTCTTT
TRBV6-6,TRBD1,.,TRBJ1-2,CASSAGQGAGGYTF,TGTGCCAGCAGTGCCGGACAGGGGGCGGGTGGCTACACCTTC
TRBV29-1,.,few,TRBJ2-7,CSVEGPLGEQYF,TGCAGCGTTGAAGGTCCCCTGGGGGAGCAGTACTTC
TRBV19,.,few,TRBJ2-3,CASSVRGPGDTQYF,TGTGCCAGTAGTGTAAGAGGGCCCGGAGATACGCAGTATTTT
TRBV29-1,.,.,TRBJ2-1,CSGYSECNEQFF,TGCAGCGGGTACTCCGAGTGCAATGAGCAGTTCTTC
TRBV5-4,.,.,TRBJ2-1,CASSPTSGHNEQFF,TGTGCCAGCAGCCCCACCTCGGGGCACAATGAGCAGTTCTTC
TRBV7-2,.,.,TRBJ1-2,CASSPMPAGYGYTF,TGTGCCAGCAGCCCCATGCCAGCGGGCTATGGCTACACCTTC
TRBV20-1,.,once,TRBJ1-2,CSAGQIYGYTF,TGCAGTGCTGGACAGATCTATGGCTACACCTTC
TRBV29-1,.,.,TRBJ2-1,CSVVRTTYEQFF,TGCAGCGTTGTCCGGACCACCTACGAGCAGTTCTTC
TRBV25-1,TRBD2,few,TRBJ2-5,CASSFGGSGETQYF,TGTGCCAGCAGTTTCGGCGGGAGTGGCGAGACCCAGTACTTC
TRBV29-1,TRBD1,few,TRBJ2-5,CSGRGTGETQYF,TGCAGCGGTCGCGGGACAGGAGAGACCCAGTACTTC
TRBV25-1,.,.,TRBJ2-1,CASSRGDLDRNEQFF,TGTGCCAGCAGTCGAGGGGATCTAGATCGCAATGAGCAGTTCTTC
TRBV7-7,.,few,TRBJ2-2,CASSLSGGELFF,TGTGCCAGCAGCCTAAGCGGGGGGGAGCTGTTTTTT
TRBV19,.,.,TRBJ2-2,CASQENTGELFF,TGTGCCAGTCAGGAGAACACCGGGGAGCTGTTTTTT
TRBV29-1,.,once,TRBJ1-4,CSVEDRRGEKLFF,TGCAGCGTTGAAGATCGACGCGGGGAAAAACTGTTTTTT
TRBV19,.,.,TRBJ1-4,CASSVFTGRLFF,TGTGCCAGTAGTGTTTTTACGGGACGACTGTTTTTT